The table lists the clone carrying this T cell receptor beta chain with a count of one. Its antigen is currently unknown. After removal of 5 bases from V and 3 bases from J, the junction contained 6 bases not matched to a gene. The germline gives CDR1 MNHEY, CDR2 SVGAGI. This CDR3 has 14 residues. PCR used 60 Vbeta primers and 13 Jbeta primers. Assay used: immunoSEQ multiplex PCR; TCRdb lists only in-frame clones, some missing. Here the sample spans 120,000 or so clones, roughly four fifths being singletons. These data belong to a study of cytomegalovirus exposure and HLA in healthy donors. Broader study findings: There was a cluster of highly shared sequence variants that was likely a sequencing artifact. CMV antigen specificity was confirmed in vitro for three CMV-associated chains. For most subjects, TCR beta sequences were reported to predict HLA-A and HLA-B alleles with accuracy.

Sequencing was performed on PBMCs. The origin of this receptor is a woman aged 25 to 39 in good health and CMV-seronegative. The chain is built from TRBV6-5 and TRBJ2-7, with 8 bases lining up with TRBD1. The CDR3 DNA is TGTGCCAGCAGTCTCGGACAGGGCTTCTACGAGCAGTACTTC. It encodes CASSLGQGFYEQYF.